This TCR beta chain derives from a study of blood T cell repertoires in COVID-19. Only in-frame clones appear in the TCRdb table, and some are missing; sequencing was by immunoSEQ multiplex PCR. The sample carries about 240,000 clones, approximately 86% recorded once. Looked up from germline, CDR1 is LGHNA and CDR2 is YSLEER. The germline V and J ends were trimmed by 5 bases and 7 bases, with 11 bases remaining between them. The CDR3 runs to 12 residues. This TCR came from a woman aged 70 to 79 with active or convalescent COVID-19. This chain uses TRBV4-3 with TRBJ2-5; D possibly corresponds to TRBD2 (5 bases). The sample comprised peripheral blood. The CDR3 is CASSYAEGTQYF. The CDR3 region has the DNA TGCGCCAGCAGCTACGCCGAGGGGACCCAGTACTTC.